What follows are 5 T cell receptor beta chains derived from one specimen sequenced in a study of T-cell reconstitution after alpha-beta-depleted transplantation in children. A library of TCRbeta sequences, prepared with unique molecular identifiers, was generated. TCRdb reprocessed the PCR reads with MiXCR, giving one entry per CDR3 protein. The data hold some 300,000 distinct CDR3 sequences, with around 10% observed a single time. The starting material was PBMCs, obtained before TCRalphabeta/CD19-depleted stem cell transplant. The receptors were sampled from a boy younger than two with acute myeloid leukemia, due to receive a stem cell transplant.

This clonotype was seen only a few times. V and J are TRBV14 and TRBJ2-1, with D possibly called TRBD1 or TRBD2 (5 bases each). Germline V gene lookup returns CDR1 SGHDN and CDR2 FVKESK. The CDR3 totals 16 residues. V shed 4 bases and J shed 1 base, with 14 bases lying between them. The CDR3, as DNA: TGTGCCAGCAGCCCGAGGGGTCAGAGGTCCTACAATGAGCAGTTCTTC. Translating gives CASSPRGQRSYNEQFF.

This chain joins TRBV12-5 and TRBJ2-7; D gene uncertain. Germline CDR1 reads LGHNT; CDR2 reads FRNRAP. The CDR3 sequence is 15 residues long. V was trimmed by 6 bases and J by 2 bases, leaving 17 bases between them. CDR3: CASGVSEHLTYEQYF. The CDR3 DNA sequence: TGTGCTAGTGGAGTCAGCGAACATCTGACCTACGAGCAGTACTTC.

This clonotype was observed many times. The J gene is TRBJ2-3, the V gene TRBV5-1; the D call may be TRBD1 or TRBD2 (5 bases each). There are 14 residues in the CDR3. Trimming cost V 10 bases and J 2 bases, with 17 bases left between them. The germline gives CDR1 SGHRS, CDR2 YFSETQ. The DNA of the CDR3 is TGCGCCTCTACCCGGGACCTCAACACAGATACGCAGTATTTT. This encodes CASTRDLNTDTQYF.

This clonotype was recorded at least ten times. The genes are TRBV9 and TRBJ2-2, with a possible D match to TRBD2 (5 bases). In germline, CDR1 is SGDLS, CDR2 YYNGEE. The germline V and J ends were trimmed by 4 bases and 5 bases, with 15 bases remaining between them. The CDR3 covers 15 residues. The CDR3 sequence: CASSPWGASTGELFF. CDR3 sequence (DNA): TGTGCCAGCAGCCCGTGGGGAGCATCTACCGGGGAGCTGTTTTTT.

This clonotype was seen many times. The chain uses TRBV5-1 and TRBJ2-5; maybe TRBD1 (5 bases). The V gene lost 2 bases and the J gene lost 1 base, with 6 bases spanning the gap. This CDR3 is built from 13 residues. Germline CDR1 reads SGHRS; CDR2 reads YFSETQ. The CDR3, as DNA: TGCGCCAGCAGCTTCCAGGGCCAAGAGACCCAGTACTTC. It codes for CASSFQGQETQYF.